This T cell receptor beta chain was retrieved from a study of blood T cell repertoires in COVID-19. CDR1 SGHRS and CDR2 YFSETQ come from the germline V gene. Deletions cut 1 base from V and 4 bases from J, with 11 bases between. This CDR3 region has 15 residues. The table came from immunoSEQ multiplex PCR; TCRdb's copy has only in-frame clones and leaves some out. The data hold just over 300,000 clones, with about nine tenths observed a single time. Input material: peripheral blood. The chain employs TRBV5-1 and TRBJ1-4, with a weak D call TRBD1 (6 bases). The sequence was collected from a man aged 18 to 29 with active or convalescent COVID-19. This CDR3 reads CASSLTGTSNEKLFF. CDR3 coding DNA: TGCGCCAGCAGCTTGACCGGGACAAGTAATGAAAAACTGTTTTTT.